The following is a T cell receptor (beta chain) sequence with its context. Per the germline V gene, CDR1 is MNHEY and CDR2 is SVGEGT. This CDR3 contains 13 residues. Trimming cost V 2 bases and J 3 bases, with 5 bases left between them. The record originates from a study of Ad26.COV2.S vaccination and SARS-CoV-2 variants. This table comes from immunoSEQ multiplex PCR, and its TCRdb copy is limited to in-frame clones, with some not included. The repertoire consists of about 330,000 clones, with 85% to 90% occurring once and the leading ten covering around 5.5%. Treatment noted: over 15 received Ad26.COV2.S at low or high dose, single or two shots; about 5 received placebo; per-sample allocation not given. All samples were drawn on day 63, counting from the first vaccine or placebo injection.

This receptor was obtained from a person between 18 and 65 years old who received the Ad26.COV2.S COVID-19 vaccine or a placebo. Sequencing was performed on peripheral blood, taken in a trial of Ad26.COV2.S vaccine versus placebo. This chain links TRBV6-2 or TRBV6-3 with TRBJ2-1, with D unresolved. The CDR3 reads CASSYRDYNEQFF. In DNA, the CDR3 is TGTGCCAGCAGTTACAGGGACTACAATGAGCAGTTCTTC.